The following is a T cell receptor (beta chain) sequence with its context. TCRdb reprocessed the RT-PCR reads with MiXCR, giving one entry per CDR3 protein. The data show 410,000 or so distinct CDR3 sequences, 16% seen once. The data are from a study of patients and donors after allogeneic stem cell transplantation. The TCR originated in a human donor who was either an allogeneic HSCT recipient or a stem cell or donor lymphocyte infusion donor (not recorded which). It is not recorded whose cells these are; they may come from a transplant donor. Sequenced input: blood, either unsorted or a sorted T cell fraction (not recorded which).

The CDR3: CAITRDLRAEAFF. The CDR3 DNA reads TGTGCCATCACCCGGGACCTCCGCGCTGAAGCTTTCTTT. This chain connects TRBV10-3 to TRBJ1-1, with a weak D call TRBD1 (5 bases). The CDR3 has 13 amino acids. The V end was cut by 7 bases, the J end by 6 bases, with 15 bases between. Germline-derived CDR1 and CDR2 are ENHRY and SYGVKD.